This T cell receptor beta chain is from a study of T cell repertoires in cytomegalovirus infection. Whole-study findings and limits: There were carriers of CMV plus the relevant HLA, and cumulative public TCR beta family frequency identified them.

V trimming: 4 bases; J trimming: 3 bases; junction bases outside the gene matches: 5. This CDR3 is 14 amino acids long. The germline CDR1 and CDR2 sequences are SGHDN and FVKESK. TCRdb recomputed calls from the reads with MiXCR, one row per CDR3 protein. The data contain fewer than 200,000 distinct CDR3 sequences, roughly a fifth of them singletons. In this sample, this clonotype turned up a few times. The antigen remains unidentified. The sequence came from a human donor in good health (CMV status not recorded). Some clones in this sample may be carry-over from other donors' samples. Specimen: PBMCs. V gene TRBV14 combines with J gene TRBJ1-1; TRBD1 matches 7 bases. CDR3 sequence reads: CASSPWTGHTEAFF. The DNA for the CDR3 is TGTGCCAGCAGCCCCTGGACAGGACACACTGAAGCTTTCTTT.